This T cell receptor (beta chain) was retrieved from a study of T cell responses to AZD1222 COVID-19 vaccine. The CDR3 consists of 16 residues. Trimming pared 0 bases from V and 0 bases from J, leaving 8 bases between. In germline, CDR1 is LGHNA, CDR2 YNFKEQ. About this clone: Its antigen is not known.

Generated by immunoSEQ multiplex PCR, the TCRdb table keeps only in-frame clones and is missing some. The sample holds under 300,000 clones, approximately 93% seen once. Study-wide results and caveats: Reportedly, nearly half of unique spike TCRs recognized epitopes outside B.1.351/B.1.1.7 mutations. Dominant CD4 TCR responses targeted spike regions 160-218 and 743-854.

This clonotype was sampled from an adult in good health. The rearrangement links TRBV4-2 to TRBJ2-2; D unclear. The specimen comprised peripheral blood, sampled on day 0 of AZD1222 vaccination. The CDR3 DNA follows: TGTGCCAGCAGCCAAGAAACCAGCGCGAACACCGGGGAGCTGTTTTTT. Its protein is CASSQETSANTGELFF.